The 15 T cell receptor beta chains in this list originate from one sample, sequenced in a study of radiotherapy plus CTLA-4 blockade in lung cancer (dated by TCRdb to between 2018 and 2020). The library came from the immunoSEQ multiplex PCR assay. Not all clones reach the TCRdb copy of this immuneACCESS table, which keeps in-frame sequences only. Checked studies attribute under half of the gap to unresolved V genes and leave the rest unexplained. For this sample the table gives about 95,000 clones, of which 83% were detected only once. Clones ranked in the top ten supply around 0.8% of the sample. Here the sequenced sample was peripheral blood, taken from a patient treated with radiotherapy plus ipilimumab. The source is a human donor with non-small cell lung cancer who had stable disease on radiotherapy plus ipilimumab.

A few counts support this clone. The chain couples TRBV6-1 to TRBJ1-2, with TRBD1 matching 7 bases. J was trimmed by 0 bases and V by 11 bases; bases with no gene match: 9. The CDR3 extends over 14 amino acids. CDR1 is MNHNS and CDR2 is SASEGT in the germline V gene. CDR3 DNA sequence: TGTGCCGGCTCCACCGGGACAGCTAACTATGGCTACACCTTC. Amino acids: CAGSTGTANYGYTF.

V and J are TRBV7-6 and TRBJ1-5, with 7 bases fitting TRBD1. Germline loops: CDR1 SGHVS, CDR2 FNYEAQ. The CDR3 spans 18 residues. V was clipped by 5 bases and J by 4 bases; unmatched bases: 17. The CDR3 sequence is CASSLGGQNLVRNQPQHF. The CDR3 DNA sequence: TGTGCCAGCAGCCTTGGGGGACAGAATCTGGTTCGGAATCAGCCCCAGCATTTT.

This rearrangement joins TRBV6-4 to TRBJ1-6; TRBD1 is a possible D gene (5 bases). Germline assignment: CDR1 MRHNA and CDR2 SNTAGT. The CDR3 has 16 amino acids. Deletions cut 2 bases from V and 4 bases from J, with 12 bases between. For the CDR3, the DNA is TGTGCCAGCAGTGACAGGGGACCTCCTTATAATTCACCCCTCCACTTT. This sequence encodes CASSDRGPPYNSPLHF.

The genes are TRBV2 and TRBJ1-1, with D tentatively TRBD1 (6 bases). The V end lost 6 bases, the J end lost 4 bases, and 15 bases lay between the germline ends. This CDR3 comprises 14 residues. Germline CDR1 is SNHLY and CDR2 is FYNNEI. CDR3: CASSADRKTTEAFF. The CDR3, as DNA: TGTGCCAGCAGCGCGGACAGAAAAACCACTGAAGCTTTCTTT. Full variable domain (remainder filled in from reference TRBV2 and TRBJ1-1): EPEVTQTPSHQVTQMGQEVILRCVPISNHLYFYWYRQILGQKVEFLVSFYNNEISEKSEIFDDQFSVERPDGSNFTLKIRSTKLEDSAMYFCASSADRKTTEAFFGQGTRLTVV.

This clone occurred once. The chain joins TRBV27 to TRBJ2-4, with a tentative D call TRBD2 (5 bases). The V end was cut by 0 bases, the J end by 8 bases, with 11 bases between. Germline V gene sequence: CDR1 MNHEY, CDR2 SMNVEV (reference sequence). The CDR3 is made up of 14 amino acids. The CDR3 bases are TGTGCCAGCAGTTTATCGATGGGAGTGGACATTCAGTACTTC. As protein: CASSLSMGVDIQYF.

CDR3 sequence reads: CASSLNVDRGNYGYTF. Here the CDR3 DNA reads TGTGCCAGCAGCTTGAATGTTGACAGGGGAAATTATGGCTACACCTTC. V usage is TRBV5-5 and J usage is TRBJ1-2; 8 bases match TRBD1. V lost 1 base, J lost 5 bases, and 10 bases stayed unmatched. This CDR3 spans 16 amino acids. Germline V CDR1 and CDR2: SGHKS, YYEKEE (reference sequence). Based on the CDR3 plus reference TRBV5-5 and TRBJ1-2, the full variable domain is DAGVTQSPTHLIKTRGQQVTLRCSPISGHKSVSWYQQVLGQGPQFIFQYYEKEERGRGNFPDRFSARQFPNYSSELNVNALLLGDSALYLCASSLNVDRGNYGYTFGSGTRLTVV.

The chain joins TRBV11-2 to TRBJ2-7; 12 bases are shared with TRBD2. Looked up from germline, CDR1 is SGHAT and CDR2 is FQNNGV. This CDR3 spans 14 amino acids. Trimming cost V 6 bases and J 5 bases; bases outside gene matches: 5. CDR3 sequence: CASSSGLAGNEQYF. CDR3 nucleotides: TGTGCCAGCAGTTCAGGACTAGCGGGGAACGAGCAGTACTTC.

The V and J genes are TRBV9 and TRBJ1-5; D call uncertain. The CDR3 loop spans 13 amino acids. CDR1 is SGDLS, CDR2 YYNGEE, per germline. V dropped 0 bases and J dropped 8 bases, with 9 bases sitting between them. The CDR3 here is CASSVGVGKPQHF. As DNA, the CDR3 is TGTGCCAGCAGCGTAGGGGTGGGCAAGCCCCAGCATTTT.

The gene calls are TRBV7-2 and TRBJ1-6; 11 nucleotides agree with TRBD1. The CDR3 is 19 residues long. Germline CDR1 reads SGHTA; CDR2 reads FQGNSA. Trimming removed 2 bases from V and 6 bases from J; junction bases left unmatched: 12. CDR3: CASSLTGQGAGSGNSPLHF. The CDR3, as DNA: TGTGCCAGCAGCTTAACCGGACAGGGGGCCGGCTCGGGTAATTCACCCCTCCACTTT.

The chain is built from TRBV5-1 and TRBJ1-2; 8 bases match TRBD1. The germline gives CDR1 SGHRS, CDR2 YFSETQ. The CDR3 loop spans 19 amino acids. V lost 1 base to trimming and J lost 4 bases; unmatched junction nucleotides: 18. The CDR3 DNA reads as TGCGCCAGCAGCTTGAGGCCTGACAGGGGACATGAGGGTTCCTATGGCTACACCTTC. Protein product: CASSLRPDRGHEGSYGYTF.

The rearrangement uses TRBV5-1 and TRBJ1-5; TRBD1 matches at 10 bases. The J segment lost 2 bases and the V segment lost 3 bases, leaving 2 bases of the junction unmatched. The CDR3 has 15 amino acids. CDR1 is SGHRS and CDR2 is YFSETQ in the germline V gene. The CDR3 sequence: CASSSGTGGNQPQHF. CDR3 in DNA: TGCGCCAGCAGCTCGGGGACAGGGGGCAATCAGCCCCAGCATTTT.

The chain carries TRBV12-5 and TRBJ2-3, with 11 bases identical to TRBD1. This CDR3 region has 15 residues. V was pared by 4 bases and J by 7 bases, with 7 bases of the junction left unmatched. Germline V gives CDR1 LGHNT, CDR2 FRNRAP. The CDR3 region is CASGSDRGQPNTQYF. The CDR3, as DNA: TGTGCTAGTGGTTCGGACAGGGGGCAACCGAATACGCAGTATTTT.

The chain recombines TRBV19 with TRBJ2-2; D gene uncertain. Trimming took 1 base from V and 6 from J, leaving 9 bases between them. The germline V gene encodes CDR1 LNHDA and CDR2 SQIVND (reference sequence). The CDR3 has 14 amino acids. For the CDR3, the DNA is TGTGCCAGTAGTATAGGGTCGGGCTCCGGGGAGCTGTTTTTT. The encoded protein is CASSIGSGSGELFF.

This chain links TRBV27 with TRBJ1-5, with D unclear. Trimming left V 7 bases short and J 0 bases short, with 7 bases between. Germline CDR1 reads MNHEY; CDR2 reads SMNVEV (reference sequence). This CDR3 contains 13 residues. The CDR3 DNA reads TGTGCCAGCACCCCGTATAGCAATCAGCCCCAGCATTTT. This gives the protein CASTPYSNQPQHF.

CDR3 bases: TGTGCCAGCAGTTACTCAAGGACTAGCGCTGAGCAGTTCTTC. Its protein is CASSYSRTSAEQFF. The chain couples TRBV6-5 to TRBJ2-1; 9 nucleotides line up with TRBD2. Germline-derived CDR1 and CDR2 are MNHEY and SVGAGI. V lost 0 bases and J lost 9; bases outside the gene matches: 3. The CDR3 consists of 14 residues.